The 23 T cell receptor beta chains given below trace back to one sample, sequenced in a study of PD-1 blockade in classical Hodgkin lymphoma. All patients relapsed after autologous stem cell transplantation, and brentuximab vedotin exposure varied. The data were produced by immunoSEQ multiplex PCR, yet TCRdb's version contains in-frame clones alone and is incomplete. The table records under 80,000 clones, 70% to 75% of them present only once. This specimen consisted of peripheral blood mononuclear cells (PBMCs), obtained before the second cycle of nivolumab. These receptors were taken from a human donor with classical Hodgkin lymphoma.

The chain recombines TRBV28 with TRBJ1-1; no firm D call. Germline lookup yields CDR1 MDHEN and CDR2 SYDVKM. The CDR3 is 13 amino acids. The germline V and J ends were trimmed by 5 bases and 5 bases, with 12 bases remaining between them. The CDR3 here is CASSTPLGTEAFF. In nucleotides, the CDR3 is TGTGCCAGCAGTACCCCTCTTGGGACTGAAGCTTTCTTT.

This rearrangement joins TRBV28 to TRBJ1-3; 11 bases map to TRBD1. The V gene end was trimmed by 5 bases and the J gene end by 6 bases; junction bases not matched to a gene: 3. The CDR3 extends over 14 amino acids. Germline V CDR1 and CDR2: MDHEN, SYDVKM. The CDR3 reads CASSRDRGINTIYF. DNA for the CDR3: TGTGCCAGCAGTCGGGACAGGGGGATAAACACCATATATTTT.

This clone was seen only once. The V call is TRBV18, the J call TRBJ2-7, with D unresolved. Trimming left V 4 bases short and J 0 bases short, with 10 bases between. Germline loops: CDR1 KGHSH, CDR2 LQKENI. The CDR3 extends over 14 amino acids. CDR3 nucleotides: TGTGCCAGCTCACTTGGACCCAGCTCCTACGAGCAGTACTTC. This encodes CASSLGPSSYEQYF.

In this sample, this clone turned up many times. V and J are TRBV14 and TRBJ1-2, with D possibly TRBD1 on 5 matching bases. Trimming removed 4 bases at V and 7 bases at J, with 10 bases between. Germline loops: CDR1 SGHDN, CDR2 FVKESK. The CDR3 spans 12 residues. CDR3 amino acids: CASSLQGGGYTF. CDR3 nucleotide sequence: TGTGCCAGCAGCCTGCAGGGAGGTGGCTACACCTTC.

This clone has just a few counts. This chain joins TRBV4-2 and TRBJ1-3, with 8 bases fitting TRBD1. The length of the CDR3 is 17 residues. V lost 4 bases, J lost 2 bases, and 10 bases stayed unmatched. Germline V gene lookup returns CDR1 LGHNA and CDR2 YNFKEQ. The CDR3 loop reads CASSRHSDRAAGNTIYF. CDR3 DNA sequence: TGTGCCAGCAGCCGCCACTCGGACAGGGCTGCTGGAAACACCATATATTTT.

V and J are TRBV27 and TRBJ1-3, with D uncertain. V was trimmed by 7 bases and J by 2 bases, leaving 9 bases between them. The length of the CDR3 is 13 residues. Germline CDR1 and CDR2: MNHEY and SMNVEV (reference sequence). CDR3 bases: TGTGCCAGCAAACACAGAGCTGGAAACACCATATATTTT. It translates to CASKHRAGNTIYF.

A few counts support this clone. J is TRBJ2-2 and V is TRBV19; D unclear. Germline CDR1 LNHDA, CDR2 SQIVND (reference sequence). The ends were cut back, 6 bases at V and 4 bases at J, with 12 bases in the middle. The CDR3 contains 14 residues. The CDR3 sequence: CASSMQIVTGELFF. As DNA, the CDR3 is TGTGCCAGTAGCATGCAGATTGTCACCGGGGAGCTGTTTTTT.

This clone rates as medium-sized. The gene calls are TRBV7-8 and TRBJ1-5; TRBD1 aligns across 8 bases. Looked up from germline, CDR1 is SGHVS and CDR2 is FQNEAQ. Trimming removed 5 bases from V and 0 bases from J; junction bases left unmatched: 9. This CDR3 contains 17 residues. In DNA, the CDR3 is TGTGCCAGCAGCCCCCTTACAGGGGGAATTAGCAATCAGCCCCAGCATTTT. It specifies CASSPLTGGISNQPQHF. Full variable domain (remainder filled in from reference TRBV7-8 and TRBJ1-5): GAGVSQSPRYKVAKRGQDVALRCDPISGHVSLFWYQQALGQGPEFLTYFQNEAQLDKSGLPSDRFFAERPEGSVSTLKIQRTQQEDSAVYLCASSPLTGGISNQPQHFGDGTRLSIL.

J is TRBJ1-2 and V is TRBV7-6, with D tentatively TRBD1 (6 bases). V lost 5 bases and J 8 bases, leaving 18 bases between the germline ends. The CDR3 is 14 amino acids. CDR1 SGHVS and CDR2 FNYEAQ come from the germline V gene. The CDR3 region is CASSPYTGFEGYTF. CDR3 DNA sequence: TGTGCCAGCAGCCCATATACAGGGTTTGAGGGCTACACCTTC.

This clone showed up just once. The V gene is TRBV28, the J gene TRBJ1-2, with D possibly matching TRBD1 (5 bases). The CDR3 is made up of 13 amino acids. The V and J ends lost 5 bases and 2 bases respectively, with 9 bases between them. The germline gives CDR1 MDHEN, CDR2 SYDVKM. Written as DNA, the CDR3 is TGTGCCAGCAGTCCAAAGGGGAACTATGGCTACACCTTC. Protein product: CASSPKGNYGYTF.

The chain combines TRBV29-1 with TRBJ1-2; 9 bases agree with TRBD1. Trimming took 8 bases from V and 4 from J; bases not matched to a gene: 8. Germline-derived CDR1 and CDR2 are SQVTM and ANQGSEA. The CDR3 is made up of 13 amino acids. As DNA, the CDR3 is TGCAGCTTTCGGGACAGGGAACGCTATGGCTACACCTTC. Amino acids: CSFRDRERYGYTF.

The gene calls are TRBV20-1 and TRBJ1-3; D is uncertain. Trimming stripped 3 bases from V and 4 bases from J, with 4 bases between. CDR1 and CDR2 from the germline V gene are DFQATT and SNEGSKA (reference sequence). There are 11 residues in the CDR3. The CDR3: CSARGGNTIYF. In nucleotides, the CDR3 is TGCAGTGCTAGGGGGGGAAACACCATATATTTT.

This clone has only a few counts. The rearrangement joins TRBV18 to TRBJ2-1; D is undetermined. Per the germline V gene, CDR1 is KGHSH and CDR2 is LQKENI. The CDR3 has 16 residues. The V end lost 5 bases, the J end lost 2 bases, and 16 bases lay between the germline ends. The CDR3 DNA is TGTGCCAGCTCAGCTACCGGGCCCGGGCCCTACAATGAGCAGTTCTTC. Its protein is CASSATGPGPYNEQFF.

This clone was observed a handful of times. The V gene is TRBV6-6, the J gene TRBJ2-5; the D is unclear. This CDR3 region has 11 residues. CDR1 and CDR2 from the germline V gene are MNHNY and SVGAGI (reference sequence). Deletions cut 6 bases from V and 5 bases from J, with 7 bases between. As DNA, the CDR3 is TGTGCCAGCAGGCAGTCGGAGACCCAGTACTTC. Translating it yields CASRQSETQYF.

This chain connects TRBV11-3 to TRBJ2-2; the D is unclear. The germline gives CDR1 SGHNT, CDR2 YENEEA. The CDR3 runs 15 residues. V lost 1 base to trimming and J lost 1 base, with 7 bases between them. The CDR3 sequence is CASSLGAGNTGELFF. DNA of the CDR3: TGTGCCAGCAGCTTAGGGGCTGGGAACACCGGGGAGCTGTTTTTT.

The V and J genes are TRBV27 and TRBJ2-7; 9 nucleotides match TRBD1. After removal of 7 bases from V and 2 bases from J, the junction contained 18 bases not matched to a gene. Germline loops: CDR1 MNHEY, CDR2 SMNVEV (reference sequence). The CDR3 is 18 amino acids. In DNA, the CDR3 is TGTGCCAGCACTCGCAAGGGGGCCCTGACAGGGGGGGCCTACGAGCAGTACTTC. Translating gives CASTRKGALTGGAYEQYF.

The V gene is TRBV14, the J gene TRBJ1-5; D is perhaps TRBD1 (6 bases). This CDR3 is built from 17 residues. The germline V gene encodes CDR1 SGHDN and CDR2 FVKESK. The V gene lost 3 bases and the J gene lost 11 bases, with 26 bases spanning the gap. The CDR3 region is CASSHHADRAKQSAQHF. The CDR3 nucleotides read TGTGCCAGCAGCCATCACGCGGACAGAGCCAAGCAATCAGCCCAGCATTTT.

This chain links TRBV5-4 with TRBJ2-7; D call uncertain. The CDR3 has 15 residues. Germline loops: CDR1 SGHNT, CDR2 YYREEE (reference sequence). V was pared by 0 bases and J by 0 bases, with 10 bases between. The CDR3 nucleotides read TGTGCCAGCAGCTTGGGTCTGTTGAGCTCCTACGAGCAGTACTTC. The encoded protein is CASSLGLLSSYEQYF.

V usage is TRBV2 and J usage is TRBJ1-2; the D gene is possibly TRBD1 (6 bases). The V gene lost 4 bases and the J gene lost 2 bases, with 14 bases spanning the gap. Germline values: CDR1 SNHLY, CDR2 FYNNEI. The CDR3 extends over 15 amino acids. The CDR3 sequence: CASSGIPGANYGYTF. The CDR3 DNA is TGTGCCAGCAGTGGGATACCAGGGGCGAACTATGGCTACACCTTC. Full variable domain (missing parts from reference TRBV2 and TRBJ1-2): EPEVTQTPSHQVTQMGQEVILRCVPISNHLYFYWYRQILGQKVEFLVSFYNNEISEKSEIFDDQFSVERPDGSNFTLKIRSTKLEDSAMYFCASSGIPGANYGYTFGSGTRLTVV.

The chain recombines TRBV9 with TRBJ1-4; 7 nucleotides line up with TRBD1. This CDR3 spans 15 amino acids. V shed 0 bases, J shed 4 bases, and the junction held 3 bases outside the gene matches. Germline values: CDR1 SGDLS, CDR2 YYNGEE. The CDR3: CASSVGDSYNEKLFF. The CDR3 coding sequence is TGTGCCAGCAGCGTAGGGGACAGTTATAATGAAAAACTGTTTTTT.

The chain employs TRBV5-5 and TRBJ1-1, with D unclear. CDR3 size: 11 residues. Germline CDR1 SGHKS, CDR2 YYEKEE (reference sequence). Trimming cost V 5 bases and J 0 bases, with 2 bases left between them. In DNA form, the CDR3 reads TGTGCCAGCAGTCTGAACACTGAAGCTTTCTTT. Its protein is CASSLNTEAFF. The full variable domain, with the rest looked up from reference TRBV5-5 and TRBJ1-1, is DAGVTQSPTHLIKTRGQQVTLRCSPISGHKSVSWYQQVLGQGPQFIFQYYEKEERGRGNFPDRFSARQFPNYSSELNVNALLLGDSALYLCASSLNTEAFFGQGTRLTVV.

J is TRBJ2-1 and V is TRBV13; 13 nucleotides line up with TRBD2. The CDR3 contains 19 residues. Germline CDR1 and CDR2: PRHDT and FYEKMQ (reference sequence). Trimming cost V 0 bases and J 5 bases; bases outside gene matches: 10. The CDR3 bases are TGTGCCAGCAGCTTAGGCTTCACGCCGGGACTAGCGGGACACAATGAGCAGTTCTTC. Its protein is CASSLGFTPGLAGHNEQFF. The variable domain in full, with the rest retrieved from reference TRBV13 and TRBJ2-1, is AAGVIQSPRHLIKEKRETATLKCYPIPRHDTVYWYQQGPGQDPQFLISFYEKMQSDKGSIPDRFSAQQFSDYHSELNMSSLELGDSALYFCASSLGFTPGLAGHNEQFFGPGTRLTVL.

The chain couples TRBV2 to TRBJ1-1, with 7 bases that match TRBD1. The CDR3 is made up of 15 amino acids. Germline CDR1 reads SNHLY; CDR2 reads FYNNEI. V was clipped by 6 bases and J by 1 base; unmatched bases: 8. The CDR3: CASRIGGPQNTEAFF. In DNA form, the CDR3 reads TGTGCCAGCAGGATAGGGGGCCCGCAGAACACTGAAGCTTTCTTT.